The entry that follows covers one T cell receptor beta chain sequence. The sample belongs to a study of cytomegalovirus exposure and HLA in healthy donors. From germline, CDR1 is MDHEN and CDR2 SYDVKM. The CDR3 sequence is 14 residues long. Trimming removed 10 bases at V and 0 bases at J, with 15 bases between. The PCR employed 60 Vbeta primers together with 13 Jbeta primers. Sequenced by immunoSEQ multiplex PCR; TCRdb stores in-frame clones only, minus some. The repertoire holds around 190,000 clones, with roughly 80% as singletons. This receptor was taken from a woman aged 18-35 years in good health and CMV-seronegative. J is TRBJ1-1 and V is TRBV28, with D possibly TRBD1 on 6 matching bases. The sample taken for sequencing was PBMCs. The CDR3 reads CATQGGAMNTEAFF. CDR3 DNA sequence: TGTGCCACCCAAGGGGGGGCTATGAACACTGAAGCTTTCTTT.